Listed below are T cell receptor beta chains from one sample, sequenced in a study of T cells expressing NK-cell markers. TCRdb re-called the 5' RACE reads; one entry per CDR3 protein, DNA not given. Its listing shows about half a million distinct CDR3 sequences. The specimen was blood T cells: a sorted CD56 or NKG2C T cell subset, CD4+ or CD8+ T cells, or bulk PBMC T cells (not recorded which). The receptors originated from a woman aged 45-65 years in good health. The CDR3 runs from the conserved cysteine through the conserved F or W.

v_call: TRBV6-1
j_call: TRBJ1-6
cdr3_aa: CASIETANSPLHF

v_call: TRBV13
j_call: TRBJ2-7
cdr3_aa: CASSPTTRKGYEQYF

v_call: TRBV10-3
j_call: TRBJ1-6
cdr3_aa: CAIRGEADNSPLHF

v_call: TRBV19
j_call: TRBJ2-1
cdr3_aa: CASRPASPTGNEQFF

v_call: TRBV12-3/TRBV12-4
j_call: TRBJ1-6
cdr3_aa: CASSLWGGNSPLHF

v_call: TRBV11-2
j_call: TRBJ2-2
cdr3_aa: CASSLGVGRGAGELFF

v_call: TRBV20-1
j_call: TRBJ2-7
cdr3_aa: CSARAGVAIYEQYF

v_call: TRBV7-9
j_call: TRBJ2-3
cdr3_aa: CASSPRESSTDTQYF

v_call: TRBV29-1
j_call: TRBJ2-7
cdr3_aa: CSALALGEGQYF

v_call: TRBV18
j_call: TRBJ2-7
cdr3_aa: CASSSSKTGIYEQYF

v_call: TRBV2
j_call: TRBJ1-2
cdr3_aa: CASRPEFLNYGYTF

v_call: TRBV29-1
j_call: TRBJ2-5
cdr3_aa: CSVDPGLARETQYF

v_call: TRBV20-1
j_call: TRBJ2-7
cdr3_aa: CSAGGAAETYEQYF

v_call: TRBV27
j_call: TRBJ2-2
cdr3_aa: CASTLLRGTGELFF

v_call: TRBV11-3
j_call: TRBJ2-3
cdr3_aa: CASSPTTRGDTQYF

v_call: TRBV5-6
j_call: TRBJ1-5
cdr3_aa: CASSLVGVPQPQHF

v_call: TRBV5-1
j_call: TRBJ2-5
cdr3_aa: CASSAGLAGSKHSLQETQYF

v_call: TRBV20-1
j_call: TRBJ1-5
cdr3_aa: CSASPQALHQPQHF

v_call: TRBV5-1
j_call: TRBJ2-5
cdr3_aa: CASSLPRNQETQYF

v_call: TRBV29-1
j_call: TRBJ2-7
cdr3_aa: CSVTGTGHYEQYF

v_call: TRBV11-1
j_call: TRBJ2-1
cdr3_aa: CASSEPEDNEQFF

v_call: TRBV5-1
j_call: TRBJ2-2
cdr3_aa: CASRPSTGGNTGELFF

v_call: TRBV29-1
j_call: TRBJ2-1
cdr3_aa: CSVERGSAGSYNEQFF

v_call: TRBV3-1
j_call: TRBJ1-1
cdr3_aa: CASSQGGGVQGAAFF

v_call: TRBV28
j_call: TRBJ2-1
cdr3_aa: CASSSDFKYNEQFF

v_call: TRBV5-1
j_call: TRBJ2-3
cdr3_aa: CASSFLAETDTQYF

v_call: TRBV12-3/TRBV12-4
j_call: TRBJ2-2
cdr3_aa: CASSLIRGTGELFF